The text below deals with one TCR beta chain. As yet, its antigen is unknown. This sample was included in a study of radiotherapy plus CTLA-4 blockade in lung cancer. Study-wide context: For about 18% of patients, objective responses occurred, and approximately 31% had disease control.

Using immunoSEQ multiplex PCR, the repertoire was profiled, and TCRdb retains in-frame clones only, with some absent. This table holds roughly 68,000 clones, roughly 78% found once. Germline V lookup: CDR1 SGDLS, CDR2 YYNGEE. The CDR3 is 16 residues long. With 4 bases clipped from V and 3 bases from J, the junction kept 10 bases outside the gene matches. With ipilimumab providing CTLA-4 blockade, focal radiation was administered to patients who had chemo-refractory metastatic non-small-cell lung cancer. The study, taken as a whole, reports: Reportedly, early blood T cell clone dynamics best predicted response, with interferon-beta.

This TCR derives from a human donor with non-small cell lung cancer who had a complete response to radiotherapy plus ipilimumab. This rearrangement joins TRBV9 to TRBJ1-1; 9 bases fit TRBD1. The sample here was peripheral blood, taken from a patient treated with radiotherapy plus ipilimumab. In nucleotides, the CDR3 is TGTGCCAGCAGCCGGCGGGGTGACAGGGGGGACACTGAAGCTTTCTTT. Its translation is CASSRRGDRGDTEAFF.